This TCR beta chain originates from a study of T cells expressing NK-cell markers. Across the study: Researchers got TCR beta repertoires out of sorted CD3+CD56+NKG2C+, CD3+CD56+NKG2C- and CD3+CD56-NKG2C+ T cells. Study observations and caveats: One observes that, in several donors, these clonotypes were also the leading ones within the CD3+CD56-NKG2C+ fraction. Six or seven donors had dominant NKG2C+ clonotypes that comprised about 1.0-7.5% of their CD8+ T cells. Evidence did not settle whether expanded NKG2C+ T cell clones targeted HCMV.

This CDR3 has 15 amino acids. CDR1 is MNHEY, CDR2 SMNVEV, per germline (reference sequence). From the 5' RACE reads, TCRdb lists one entry per CDR3 protein and no DNA. Its table records roughly 160,000 distinct CDR3 sequences. About this clonotype: Its specificity is not known.

The chain combines TRBV27 with TRBJ2-3; the D call from TCRdb, TRBD1, cannot be confirmed without DNA. Source material: blood T cells: a sorted CD56 or NKG2C T cell subset, CD4+ or CD8+ T cells, or bulk PBMC T cells (not recorded which). The TCR was taken from a man aged 18 to 69 in good health. The chain's CDR3 is CASSSRTGGTDTQYF.